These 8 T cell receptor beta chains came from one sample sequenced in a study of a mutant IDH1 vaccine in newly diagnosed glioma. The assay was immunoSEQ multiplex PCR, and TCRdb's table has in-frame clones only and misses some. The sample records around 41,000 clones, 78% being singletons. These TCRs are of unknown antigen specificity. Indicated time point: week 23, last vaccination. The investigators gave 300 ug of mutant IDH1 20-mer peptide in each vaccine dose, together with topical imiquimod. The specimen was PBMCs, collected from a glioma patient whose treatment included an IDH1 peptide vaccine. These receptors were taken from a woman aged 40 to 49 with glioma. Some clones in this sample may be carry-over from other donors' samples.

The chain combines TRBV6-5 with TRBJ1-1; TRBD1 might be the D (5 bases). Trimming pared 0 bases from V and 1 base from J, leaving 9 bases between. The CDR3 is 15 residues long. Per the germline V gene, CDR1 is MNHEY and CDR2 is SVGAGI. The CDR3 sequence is CASSYSTTANTEAFF. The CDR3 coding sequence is TGTGCCAGCAGTTACTCGACGACAGCGAACACTGAAGCTTTCTTT.

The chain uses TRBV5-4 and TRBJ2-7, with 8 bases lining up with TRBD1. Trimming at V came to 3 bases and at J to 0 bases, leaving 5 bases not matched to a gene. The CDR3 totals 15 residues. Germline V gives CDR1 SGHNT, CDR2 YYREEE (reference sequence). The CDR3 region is CASSSGGRLSYEQYF. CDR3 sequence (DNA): TGTGCCAGCAGCTCAGGGGGCAGACTCTCCTACGAGCAGTACTTC. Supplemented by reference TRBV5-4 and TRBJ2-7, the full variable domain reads ETGVTQSPTHLIKTRGQQVTLRCSSQSGHNTVSWYQQALGQGPQFIFQYYREEENGRGNFPPRFSGLQFPNYSSELNVNALELDDSALYLCASSSGGRLSYEQYFGPGTRLTVT.

The chain's CDR3 is CASSQVLWEGGYTF. In nucleotides, the CDR3 is TGCGCCAGCAGCCAAGTCTTGTGGGAGGGGGGCTACACCTTC. J is TRBJ1-2 and V is TRBV4-3, with a possible D match to TRBD1 (5 bases). The V end lost 1 base, the J end lost 8 bases, and 14 bases lay between the germline ends. The CDR3 spans 14 residues. Germline V gene sequence: CDR1 LGHNA, CDR2 YSLEER.

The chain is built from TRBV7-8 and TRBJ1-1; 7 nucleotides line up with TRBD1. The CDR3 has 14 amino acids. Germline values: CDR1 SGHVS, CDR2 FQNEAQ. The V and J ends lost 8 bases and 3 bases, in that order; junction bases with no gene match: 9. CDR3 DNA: TGTGCCAGCCAGGGGGGGGATAGGGACACTGAAGCTTTCTTT. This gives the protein CASQGGDRDTEAFF. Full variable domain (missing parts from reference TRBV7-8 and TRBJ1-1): GAGVSQSPRYKVAKRGQDVALRCDPISGHVSLFWYQQALGQGPEFLTYFQNEAQLDKSGLPSDRFFAERPEGSVSTLKIQRTQQEDSAVYLCASQGGDRDTEAFFGQGTRLTVV.

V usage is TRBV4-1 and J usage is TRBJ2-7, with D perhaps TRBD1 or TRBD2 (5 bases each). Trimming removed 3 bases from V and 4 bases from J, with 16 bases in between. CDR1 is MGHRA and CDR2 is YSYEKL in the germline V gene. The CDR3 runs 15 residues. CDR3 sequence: CASSHSRDGSYEQYF. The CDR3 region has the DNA TGCGCCAGCAGCCATTCACGGGACGGTTCGTACGAGCAGTACTTC.

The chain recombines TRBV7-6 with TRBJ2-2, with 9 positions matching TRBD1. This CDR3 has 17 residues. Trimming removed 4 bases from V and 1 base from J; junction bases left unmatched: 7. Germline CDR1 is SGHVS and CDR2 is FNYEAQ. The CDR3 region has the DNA TGTGCCAGCAGCTCCTGGGGGACAGGGAGGAACACCGGGGAGCTGTTTTTT. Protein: CASSSWGTGRNTGELFF.

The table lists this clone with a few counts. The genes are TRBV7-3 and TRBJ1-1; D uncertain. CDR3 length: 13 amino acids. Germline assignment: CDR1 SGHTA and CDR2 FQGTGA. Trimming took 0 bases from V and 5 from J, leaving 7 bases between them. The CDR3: CASSLTRGTEAFF. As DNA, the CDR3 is TGTGCCAGCAGCTTAACTCGGGGAACTGAAGCTTTCTTT.

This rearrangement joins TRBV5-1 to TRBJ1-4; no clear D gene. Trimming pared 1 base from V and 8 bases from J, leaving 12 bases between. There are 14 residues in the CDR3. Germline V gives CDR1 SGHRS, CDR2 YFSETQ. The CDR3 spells CASSLKPDPEKLFF. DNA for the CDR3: TGCGCCAGCAGCTTGAAACCAGACCCCGAAAAACTGTTTTTT.